This is a list of T cell receptor beta chains from one sample in a study of blood T cell repertoires in COVID-19. The assay was immunoSEQ multiplex PCR, and TCRdb's table has in-frame clones only and misses some. The sample records about 110,000 clones, about 88% being singletons. Sequenced input: peripheral blood. Every receptor here comes from a human donor in a cohort sampled during active COVID-19. The CDR3 runs from the conserved cysteine through the conserved F or W. D genes are given only for firm matches. Rows give clone size only sometimes, using once, few, many, or a class for an expanded clone.

few	.	13	TRBJ1-2	TRBV9	TGTGCCAGCAGCGTCGACAGGAACTATGGCTACACCTTC	CASSVDRNYGYTF
.	TRBD1	13	TRBJ2-7	TRBV6-5	TGTGCCAGTCCTGAAGTGGACAGGGCCGAGCAGTACTTC	CASPEVDRAEQYF
.	.	17	TRBJ1-1	TRBV10-3	TGTGCCATCAGTGAGGGGGAGACAGGCCTCACGAACCCTGAAGCTTTCTTT	CAISEGETGLTNPEAFF
.	TRBD1	14	TRBJ1-2	TRBV28	TGTGCCAGCACCCCTGGGGACAGGGATGAGGGCTACACCTTC	CASTPGDRDEGYTF
.	TRBD2	14	TRBJ2-1	TRBV5-1	TGCGCCAGCGCCAAGCGGGAGAGGGACAATGAGCAGTTCTTC	CASAKRERDNEQFF
.	TRBD1	14	TRBJ2-3	TRBV6-5	TGTGCCAGCAGCGTCTCCAGGGGGCCAGATACGCAGTATTTT	CASSVSRGPDTQYF
.	TRBD1	13	TRBJ2-3	TRBV7-8	TGTGCCAGCAGCCGGGACAGGGGGCGAGAGCAGTATTTT	CASSRDRGREQYF
.	.	17	TRBJ2-1	TRBV4-1	TGCGCCAGCAGGGGGTCACCGGCGGGGAGCTCCTACAATGAGCAGTTCTTC	CASRGSPAGSSYNEQFF
.	TRBD2	18	TRBJ2-3	TRBV5-6	TGTGCCAGCAGCTTGGCTACCACTAGCGCGGGTGCGCCAGATACGCAGTATTTT	CASSLATTSAGAPDTQYF
.	TRBD2	17	TRBJ2-7	TRBV3-1/TRBV3-2	TGTGCCAGCAGCGGCGGACTAGCGGGGGGAAGCTCCTACGAGCAGTACTTC	CASSGGLAGGSSYEQYF
.	.	14	TRBJ2-5	TRBV6-5	TGTGCCAGCCGCACGCAGGGGCGGCAAGAGACCCAGTACTTC	CASRTQGRQETQYF
.	.	15	TRBJ2-1	TRBV5-5	TGTGCCAGCAGCTTGGGGCAGGGATTTGGCAATGAGCAGTTCTTC	CASSLGQGFGNEQFF
.	TRBD2	14	TRBJ2-7	TRBV10-2	TGCGCCAGCCGGCTTGCGGGAGGGCCGGGCGAGCAGTACTTC	CASRLAGGPGEQYF
once	.	16	TRBJ2-7	TRBV4-1	TGCGCCAGCAGCCAAGATGGGCGGGTCAGATCCTACGAGCAGTACTTC	CASSQDGRVRSYEQYF
.	.	17	TRBJ2-1	TRBV7-9	TGTGCCAGCAGCTTATTTCAGGGGTCGGTTGCCTACAATGAGCAGTTCTTC	CASSLFQGSVAYNEQFF
.	.	15	TRBJ1-5	TRBV27	TGTGCCAGCAGTCGGACAGCAAATAGCAATCAGCCCCAGCATTTT	CASSRTANSNQPQHF
.	.	14	TRBJ2-7	TRBV4-1	TGCGCCAGCAGCCAAGCAGGAACCCTTAACGAGCAGTACTTC	CASSQAGTLNEQYF
.	.	12	TRBJ1-1	TRBV6-5	TGTGCCAGCAGGGGCCTGAACACTGAAGCTTTCTTT	CASRGLNTEAFF
.	.	15	TRBJ1-1	TRBV6-5	TGTGCCAGCAGTTACGTAGAGGGCCGGAACACTGAAGCTTTCTTT	CASSYVEGRNTEAFF
.	.	15	TRBJ1-5	TRBV19	TGTGCCAGTAGTCCCTGGGGGCAGGGGAATCAGCCCCAGCATTTT	CASSPWGQGNQPQHF
few	TRBD2	16	TRBJ2-5	TRBV7-9	TGTGCCAGCAGCCCACCGTTGCGGGGGGGTCGAGAGACCCAGTACTTC	CASSPPLRGGRETQYF
.	TRBD1	13	TRBJ2-1	TRBV30	TGTGCCTGGACTTCAGGGGGCGGGAATGAGCAGTTCTTC	CAWTSGGGNEQFF
few	.	13	TRBJ1-2	TRBV27	TGTGCCAGCAGTTCTTGGACAAACTATGGCTACACCTTC	CASSSWTNYGYTF
.	.	13	TRBJ1-1	TRBV6-2/TRBV6-3	TGTGCCAGCAGCCTCAACTGGAACACTGAAGCTTTCTTT	CASSLNWNTEAFF
.	TRBD1	14	TRBJ1-2	TRBV5-6	TGTGCCAGCAGCCGGGACAGGTCTAACTATGGCTACACCTTC	CASSRDRSNYGYTF
.	TRBD2	14	TRBJ2-7	TRBV2	TGTGCCAGCAGCGAGGCTAGCGGGAGCTACGAGCAGTACTTC	CASSEASGSYEQYF
.	.	15	TRBJ2-7	TRBV6-5	TGTGCCAGCAATCCGGGGAAGGCGGGTTCATACGAGCAGTACTTC	CASNPGKAGSYEQYF
.	.	13	TRBJ1-2	TRBV12-3/TRBV12-4	TGTGCCAGCAGTTTTACCGCGGGGGGCGGCTACACCTTC	CASSFTAGGGYTF
.	.	12	TRBJ1-1	TRBV12-3/TRBV12-4	TGTGCCAGTCGCCTTTCTGGGGCGTACTCTTTCTTT	CASRLSGAYSFF
.	.	16	TRBJ2-2	TRBV4-2	TGTGCCAGCAGCCAAGATCGTCGCAGGGGCCCCGGGGAGCTGTTTTTT	CASSQDRRRGPGELFF
few	TRBD1	14	TRBJ1-5	TRBV10-3	TGTGCCATCAGCCAGGGACAGGGGAATCAGCCCCAGCATTTT	CAISQGQGNQPQHF
.	TRBD1	15	TRBJ2-3	TRBV6-5	TGTGCCAGCAGTTACGAGGGGGCGAGCACAGATACGCAGTATTTT	CASSYEGASTDTQYF
once	TRBD1	13	TRBJ1-2	TRBV6-1	TGTGCCAGCAGTGATTTCACAGGGGGCCACTACACCTTC	CASSDFTGGHYTF
once	TRBD1	15	TRBJ2-7	TRBV7-8	TGTGCCAGCAGCCCCCGGGACAGGGGTAGCTACGAGCAGTACTTC	CASSPRDRGSYEQYF
.	TRBD2	15	TRBJ2-2	TRBV11-3	TGTGCCAGCAGCCAGGGACTAGGTTTTACCGGGGAGCTGTTTTTT	CASSQGLGFTGELFF
.	.	13	TRBJ1-2	TRBV19	TGTGCCAGTAGTATCTTGTCGGGCTATGGCTACACCTTC	CASSILSGYGYTF
.	TRBD1	17	TRBJ1-4	TRBV5-1	TGCGCCAGCAGCGTGGGACAGGGGCCCTCCACGGGTGAAAAACTGTTTTTT	CASSVGQGPSTGEKLFF
.	.	14	TRBJ2-5	TRBV19	TGTGCCAGTAGTATAGGGCCAGGAGGGGAGACCCAGTACTTC	CASSIGPGGETQYF
once	TRBD2	14	TRBJ2-1	TRBV3-1/TRBV3-2	TGTGCCAGCAGCCGCAGACTAGCGGACAATGAGCAGTTCTTC	CASSRRLADNEQFF
.	.	13	TRBJ2-3	TRBV11-2	TGTGCCAGCAGCTTAGAGCGGACAGATACGCAGTATTTT	CASSLERTDTQYF